Listed here are 3 T cell receptor beta chains from one sample, sequenced in a study of shared clonotypes between healthy human individuals. The table came from immunoSEQ multiplex PCR; TCRdb's copy has only in-frame clones and leaves some out. Altogether around 2.3 million clones are present, under 97% being singletons, with the ten largest covering roughly 0.13%. The specimen sequenced was naive CD4+ T cells sorted from blood. The sample's subset: CD45RA+ positively selected. The receptor source for this set is a man younger than 35 in good health.

J is TRBJ1-6 and V is TRBV27, with 12 bases aligning to TRBD1. This CDR3 is built from 18 residues. The V and J ends lost 7 bases and 5 bases, in that order; junction bases with no gene match: 12. Germline assignment: CDR1 MNHEY and CDR2 SMNVEV (reference sequence). CDR3 nucleotide sequence: TGTGCCAGCACCATAACACGGGACAGGGGGCTGAATAATTCACCCCTCCACTTT. It codes for CASTITRDRGLNNSPLHF.

This clone was seen just once. The chain links TRBV18 to TRBJ2-3; 10 nucleotides line up with TRBD1. The germline gives CDR1 KGHSH, CDR2 LQKENI. The V gene end was trimmed by 3 bases and the J gene end by 2 bases; junction bases not matched to a gene: 8. This CDR3 spans 17 amino acids. The CDR3 is CASSPTGGVNPTDTQYF. The CDR3 DNA reads TGTGCCAGCTCACCGACAGGGGGCGTCAACCCCACAGATACGCAGTATTTT.

This chain links TRBV7-9 with TRBJ2-7, with 8 bases aligning to TRBD1. Germline V gene data show CDR1 as SEHNR and CDR2 as FQNEAQ (reference sequence). V shed 4 bases, J shed 3 bases, and the junction held 8 bases outside the gene matches. The CDR3 consists of 15 residues. This chain's CDR3 is CASSSGQGRNYEQYF. DNA for the CDR3: TGTGCCAGCAGCTCAGGACAGGGAAGGAACTACGAGCAGTACTTC.